The entry below gives a single T cell receptor (beta chain) sequence along with its context. The antigen is undetermined. TCRdb keeps only in-frame clones here, not all; method: immunoSEQ multiplex PCR. The table includes some 130,000 clones, more than 80% detected once. The data stem from a study of OX40 agonist ivuxolimab in advanced cancers. Study at large: The patients' treatment was ivuxolimab, an agonistic anti-OX40 (CD134) antibody.

The CDR3 contains 15 residues. J lost 7 bases, V lost 0 bases, and 8 bases had no gene match. Germline V lookup: CDR1 MGHRA, CDR2 YSYEKL. Findings and limits, study-wide: Some nonresponders also had low normalized T-cell clonal expansion. CD8+ T cells showed, on average, more clonal expansion than CD4+ cells.

The sequenced sample was CD4+ or CD8+ T cells sorted from blood, obtained in a trial of the OX40 agonist ivuxolimab. The rearrangement links TRBV4-1 to TRBJ1-2; 7 bases match TRBD1. The clonotype comes from an adult with an advanced solid tumor such as melanoma, head and neck, liver or kidney cancer. DNA for the CDR3: TGCGCCAGCAGCCAAGATGACAGGGAGTACTTTGGCTACACCTTC. Amino acid sequence: CASSQDDREYFGYTF.